This section outlines one T cell receptor beta chain sequence together with its context. MiXCR, applied by TCRdb to the 5' RACE reads, yields one record per CDR3 protein. The sample holds some 8,000 distinct CDR3 sequences, roughly 50% seen once. Germline CDR1 and CDR2: SGHAT and FQNNGV. Losses at the gene ends were 2 bases for V and 9 bases for J; bases not matched to a gene: 11. This CDR3 comprises 16 residues. Sequenced material: memory CD4+ T cells sorted from a lymph node. Documented subset: memory CD4+ T cells, CD4+CD45RO+CD25-. This TCR was recovered from a female donor with breast cancer. The chain combines TRBV11-2 with TRBJ2-1; 9 bases map to TRBD1. The CDR3 spells CASSLSTPGTGFEQFF. CDR3 in DNA: TGTGCCAGCAGCTTATCTACCCCCGGGACAGGGTTTGAGCAGTTCTTC.